What follows are 10 T cell receptor beta chains derived from one specimen sequenced in a study of blood T cell repertoires in COVID-19. Produced via immunoSEQ multiplex PCR; TCRdb's table is partial and in-frame only. Of a few hundred thousand clones listed, 85% to 90% are singletons. Source material: peripheral blood. The receptors come from a woman in her thirties or forties with acute or convalescent COVID-19.

The rearrangement links TRBV12-3 or TRBV12-4 to TRBJ2-5; no firm D call. V lost 4 bases, J lost 1 base, and 7 bases lay in between. The CDR3 extends over 13 amino acids. This CDR3 is CASSWQSQETQYF. The CDR3 DNA reads as TGTGCCAGCAGTTGGCAAAGCCAAGAGACCCAGTACTTC.

The chain employs TRBV24-1 and TRBJ1-3; no reliable D call. V was cut by 0 bases and J by 8 bases, with 7 bases left in between. Germline CDR1 reads KGHDR; CDR2 reads SFDVKD. This CDR3 spans 13 amino acids. CDR3 nucleotides: TGTGCCACCAGTGATTTGTCCACGGACACCATATATTTT. It yields the protein CATSDLSTDTIYF.

This clone turned up a few times. The gene calls are TRBV7-2 and TRBJ1-4, with a weak D call TRBD1 (5 bases). The germline V gene encodes CDR1 SGHTA and CDR2 FQGNSA. Trimming left V 1 base short and J 8 bases short, with 11 bases between. The CDR3 has 14 amino acids. This CDR3 is CASSLGGVGEKLFF. The CDR3 DNA reads TGTGCCAGCAGCTTAGGGGGGGTCGGAGAAAAACTGTTTTTT.

This rearrangement joins TRBV5-1 to TRBJ2-5; 7 bases agree with TRBD2. With 0 bases clipped from V and 5 bases from J, the junction kept 7 bases outside the gene matches. CDR1 is SGHRS, CDR2 YFSETQ, per germline. CDR3 length equals 15 residues. CDR3 DNA: TGCGCCAGCAGCTTGGGGACTAGTGGACCGGAGACCCAGTACTTC. It yields the protein CASSLGTSGPETQYF.

The chain uses TRBV7-3 and TRBJ2-1; 8 bases fit TRBD1. Per the germline V gene, CDR1 is SGHTA and CDR2 is FQGTGA. V shed 5 bases and J 4 bases; nucleotides not matched to a gene: 7. This CDR3 region has 15 residues. DNA of the CDR3: TGTGCCAGCAGCCGGGCCAGGACAGGGTACAATGAGCAGTTCTTC. Translation: CASSRARTGYNEQFF. The full variable domain, in which reference TRBV7-3 and TRBJ2-1 provide the parts outside the CDR3, is GAGVSQTPSNKVTEKGKYVELRCDPISGHTALYWYRQSLGQGPEFLIYFQGTGAADDSGLPNDRFFAVRPEGSVSTLKIQRTERGDSAVYLCASSRARTGYNEQFFGPGTRLTVL.

The rearrangement joins TRBV4-1 to TRBJ1-2, with D hard to call. The CDR3 is made up of 12 amino acids. CDR1 and CDR2 (germline): MGHRA, YSYEKL. Trimming cost V 1 base and J 5 bases, with 5 bases left between them. The CDR3 coding sequence is TGCGCCAGCAGCCAAGGTTTATATGGCTACACCTTC. Translated, it gives CASSQGLYGYTF.

V is TRBV3-1 (or the pseudogene TRBV3-2) and J is TRBJ2-3, with no clear D. Between the trimmed V and J ends, which lost 0 bases and 0 bases, there was a span of 7 bases. The CDR3 sequence is 15 residues long. Germline values: CDR1 LGHDT, CDR2 YNNKEL (reference sequence). CDR3 DNA: TGTGCCAGCAGCCAAGAGGAGACTAGCACAGATACGCAGTATTTT. It is translated as CASSQEETSTDTQYF.

The chain combines TRBV20-1 with TRBJ1-2, with a weak D call TRBD1 (6 bases). Looked up from germline, CDR1 is DFQATT and CDR2 is SNEGSKA (reference sequence). The CDR3 is 11 amino acids. The CDR3 DNA sequence: TGCAGCGGCGGCGAACAGGGCGGCTACACCTTC. Amino acids: CSGGEQGGYTF.

The rearrangement uses TRBV5-1 and TRBJ2-2, with D perhaps matching TRBD1 (7 bases). CDR1 is SGHRS, CDR2 YFSETQ, per germline. This CDR3 comprises 13 residues. Deletions cut 4 bases from V and 9 bases from J, with 13 bases between. For the CDR3, the DNA is TGCGCCAGCAGCGTGGAGGGGGCCAGGGAGCTGTTTTTT. It translates to CASSVEGARELFF. Drawing the rest from reference TRBV5-1 and TRBJ2-2, the complete variable domain is KAGVTQTPRYLIKTRGQQVTLSCSPISGHRSVSWYQQTPGQGLQFLFEYFSETQRNKGNFPGRFSGRQFSNSRSEMNVSTLELGDSALYLCASSVEGARELFFGEGSRLTVL.

The chain links TRBV30 to TRBJ1-1; D is undetermined. CDR3 length: 11 residues. Germline loops: CDR1 GTSNPN, CDR2 SVGIG (reference sequence). The germline V and J ends were trimmed by 4 bases and 8 bases, with 11 bases remaining between them. The CDR3 DNA is TGTGCCTGGACCGGACTGTCCGAAGCTTTCTTT. Protein sequence: CAWTGLSEAFF.